The clone carrying this T cell receptor (beta chain) was recorded once. What it binds is not known. Pooling was applied to second doses at about 4 or about 12 weeks. The sample comes from a study of T cell responses to AZD1222 COVID-19 vaccine. Study-level findings and limits: Compared with day 0, the breadth and depth of the Spike-specific TCR repertoire rose significantly after two doses of AZD1222. Clonal diversity may have been underestimated, and the donors were mostly white British, with more females than males. Nearly half of the spike-specific TCRs reportedly recognize variant regions that carry no mutations.

Data came from immunoSEQ multiplex PCR; TCRdb stores just in-frame clones and leaves some out. The sample comprises more than 150,000 clones, around 90% of which are singletons, and around 1.9% rests with the top ten. CDR3 length: 17 residues. Per germline, CDR1 SGHDT and CDR2 YYEEEE. J was trimmed by 1 base and V by 4 bases; bases with no gene match: 14. This TCR derives from an adult who received the AZD1222 COVID-19 vaccine. Sequences were derived from peripheral blood, sampled 28 days after the second AZD1222 dose. This chain joins TRBV5-6 and TRBJ2-7, with TRBD1 matching 7 bases. CDR3 sequence (DNA): TGTGCCAGCAGCCCTCCACCCGACAGGGTCGATTCCTACGAGCAGTACTTC. Translation gives CASSPPPDRVDSYEQYF.